The rows below give T cell receptor beta chains drawn from one sample of a study of regulatory T cells in long-lasting Graves disease. In TCRdb, the multiplex PCR reads were re-called with MiXCR into one record per CDR3 protein. Of around 420,000 distinct CDR3 sequences detected, 14% to 15% appear once; the ten largest clones hold roughly 7.7%. This same sample was also part of a study on T cells in Graves' hyperthyroidism and ophthalmopathy.

The sequenced sample was peripheral blood mononuclear cells (PBMCs), obtained at new diagnosis, from a patient treated with antithyroid drugs. The receptors were sampled from a middle-aged woman with Graves disease. CDR3s leave out the opening cysteine and the closing phenylalanine or tryptophan.

J gene: TRBJ2-5
V gene: TRBV27
CDR3 protein: ASSTRDGEETQY

J gene: TRBJ2-5
V gene: TRBV6-1
CDR3 protein: ASSDLGSETRY

J gene: TRBJ2-5
V gene: TRBV6-5
CDR3 protein: ASSFSGSQETQY

J gene: TRBJ2-4
V gene: TRBV15
CDR3 protein: ATSRDRASGRGKNIQY

J gene: TRBJ1-2
V gene: TRBV18
CDR3 protein: ASSPQGDGANYGYT

J gene: TRBJ2-1
V gene: TRBV2
CDR3 protein: ASSRTSGGSSYNEQF

J gene: TRBJ2-3
V gene: TRBV30
CDR3 protein: AWNVGAAVDDTQY

J gene: TRBJ2-5
V gene: TRBV7-3
CDR3 protein: ASSRTSDETQY

J gene: TRBJ1-1
V gene: TRBV11-2
CDR3 protein: ASSPGQGAGAF

J gene: TRBJ2-1
V gene: TRBV19
CDR3 protein: ASSKAGTGNNEQF

J gene: TRBJ2-7
V gene: TRBV28
CDR3 protein: ASSSRTSGGPYEQY

J gene: TRBJ1-1
V gene: TRBV11-2
CDR3 protein: ASSLYYGSNTEAF

J gene: TRBJ2-1
V gene: TRBV14
CDR3 protein: ASSQERGLARHEQF

J gene: TRBJ2-3
V gene: TRBV7-2
CDR3 protein: ASSATSGRADTQY

J gene: TRBJ2-1
V gene: TRBV6-2/TRBV6-3
CDR3 protein: ASTPRGQGAVDEQF

J gene: TRBJ1-1
V gene: TRBV18
CDR3 protein: ASRNQPGDGGLQDSTYEAF

J gene: TRBJ2-7
V gene: TRBV20-1
CDR3 protein: SARTSGNGYEQY

J gene: TRBJ1-5
V gene: TRBV30
CDR3 protein: AWGADSNQPQH

J gene: TRBJ2-1
V gene: TRBV6-2/TRBV6-3
CDR3 protein: ASSNGGTSVPYNEQF

J gene: TRBJ2-7
V gene: TRBV7-2
CDR3 protein: ASSLSGKLGTFYEQY

J gene: TRBJ1-1
V gene: TRBV12-5
CDR3 protein: ASGLVLEDSPRGTEAF

J gene: TRBJ2-1
V gene: TRBV6-2/TRBV6-3
CDR3 protein: ASAQGLAGYNEQF

J gene: TRBJ2-3
V gene: TRBV27
CDR3 protein: ASSLSVRLAGGDTQY

J gene: TRBJ1-4
V gene: TRBV2
CDR3 protein: ASRDRVREKLF

J gene: TRBJ2-3
V gene: TRBV2
CDR3 protein: ASIENLMGAQY

J gene: TRBJ1-1
V gene: TRBV27
CDR3 protein: ASSLRTVVFEAF

J gene: TRBJ1-2
V gene: TRBV27
CDR3 protein: ASLPGQGGPYGYT

J gene: TRBJ2-2
V gene: TRBV29-1
CDR3 protein: SVVESGELF

J gene: TRBJ2-1
V gene: TRBV4-1
CDR3 protein: ASSQLYSGSYNEQF

J gene: TRBJ1-4
V gene: TRBV20-1
CDR3 protein: SASGVYEKLF

J gene: TRBJ2-3
V gene: TRBV6-2/TRBV6-3
CDR3 protein: ASSYSGRTGDTQY

J gene: TRBJ2-1
V gene: TRBV2
CDR3 protein: ASTYSSSYNEQF

J gene: TRBJ2-5
V gene: TRBV11-2
CDR3 protein: ASSWERLDVGETQY

J gene: -
V gene: TRBV11-2
CDR3 protein: ASSLVPSGFGETQY

J gene: TRBJ2-7
V gene: TRBV10-2
CDR3 protein: ASRPAGYYEQY

J gene: TRBJ2-5
V gene: TRBV15
CDR3 protein: ATSRDRGGRWETQY

J gene: TRBJ1-1
V gene: TRBV6-1
CDR3 protein: ATGKGGFEAF

J gene: TRBJ2-5
V gene: TRBV7-2
CDR3 protein: ASSFRTSSETQY

J gene: TRBJ1-1
V gene: TRBV11-3
CDR3 protein: ASSLAKWGGLNTEAF

J gene: TRBJ2-3
V gene: TRBV6-1
CDR3 protein: ASSTLGGPQY

J gene: TRBJ1-2
V gene: TRBV30
CDR3 protein: AWTLPDGGYT

J gene: TRBJ2-5
V gene: TRBV14
CDR3 protein: ASSQASDWMARTGETQY

J gene: TRBJ1-3
V gene: TRBV19
CDR3 protein: ASSIPGTGNTIY

J gene: TRBJ2-3
V gene: TRBV27
CDR3 protein: ASSFYSARTDTQY

J gene: TRBJ2-1
V gene: TRBV19
CDR3 protein: ASSILADSYNEQF

J gene: TRBJ2-3
V gene: TRBV20-1
CDR3 protein: SARAPTGSTDTQY

J gene: TRBJ2-1
V gene: TRBV9
CDR3 protein: ASSVALGSSGSSYNEQF

J gene: TRBJ2-3
V gene: TRBV15
CDR3 protein: ATSKGQVTDTQY

J gene: TRBJ1-3
V gene: TRBV18
CDR3 protein: ASSPPRTGSGNTIY

J gene: TRBJ2-1
V gene: TRBV18
CDR3 protein: ASSPPTAGGPQF

J gene: TRBJ2-7
V gene: TRBV28
CDR3 protein: ASRPGTGSYEQY

J gene: TRBJ1-5
V gene: TRBV5-5
CDR3 protein: ASSTDRGAGQPQH

J gene: TRBJ2-1
V gene: TRBV11-3
CDR3 protein: ASRYRGGTYNEQF

J gene: TRBJ2-7
V gene: TRBV13
CDR3 protein: ASSAYNHASYEQY

J gene: TRBJ2-7
V gene: TRBV18
CDR3 protein: ASSPLWQSLSYEQY

J gene: TRBJ2-4
V gene: TRBV28
CDR3 protein: ASSPWTGGANIQY

J gene: TRBJ1-6
V gene: TRBV12-3/TRBV12-4
CDR3 protein: ASSLGGHNSPLH